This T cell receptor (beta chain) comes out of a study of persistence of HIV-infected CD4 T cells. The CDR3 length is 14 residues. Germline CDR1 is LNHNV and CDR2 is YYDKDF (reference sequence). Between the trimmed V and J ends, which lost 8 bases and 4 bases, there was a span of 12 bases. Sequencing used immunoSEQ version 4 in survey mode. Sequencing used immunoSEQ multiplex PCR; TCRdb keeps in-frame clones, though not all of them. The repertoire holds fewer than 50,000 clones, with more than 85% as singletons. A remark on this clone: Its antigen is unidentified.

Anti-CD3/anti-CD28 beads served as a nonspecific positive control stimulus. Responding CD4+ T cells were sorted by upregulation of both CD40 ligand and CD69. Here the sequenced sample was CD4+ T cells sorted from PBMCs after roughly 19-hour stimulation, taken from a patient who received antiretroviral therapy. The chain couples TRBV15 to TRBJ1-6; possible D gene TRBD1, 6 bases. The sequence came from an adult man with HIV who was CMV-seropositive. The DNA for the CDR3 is TGTGCCACCGGGGACAAATTTTATAATTCACCCCTCCACTTT. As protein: CATGDKFYNSPLHF. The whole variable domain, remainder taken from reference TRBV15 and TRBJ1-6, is DAMVIQNPRYQVTQFGKPVTLSCSQTLNHNVMYWYQQKSSQAPKLLFHYYDKDFNNEADTPDNFQSRRPNTSFCFLDIRSPGLGDTAMYLCATGDKFYNSPLHFGNGTRLTVT.